The clone carrying this TCR beta chain has a count of ten or more. The sample originates from a study of regulatory T cells in long-lasting Graves disease. According to the study, TCR beta libraries were built with iRepertoire HTBI primers and CDR3-region Arm-PCR. TCRdb re-derived calls from the multiplex PCR reads in MiXCR, one entry per CDR3 protein. The sample has hundreds of thousands of distinct CDR3 sequences, 15% to 17% seen once; the top ten hold about 20%. The time point was: newly diagnosed GD, antithyroid drugs for less than 3 months. Scientists built the TCR library using RNA that was extracted from PBMCs. The origin of this receptor is a female donor with Graves disease. This sample comprised peripheral blood mononuclear cells (PBMCs), obtained at new diagnosis, from a patient treated with antithyroid drugs.

CDR3 DNA: TGCGCCAGCAGCGGAACAGGGGCTGCAGCGGGTGAAGCTTTCTTT. This gives the protein CASSGTGAAAGEAFF. The V call is TRBV5-1, the J call TRBJ1-1, with 7 nucleotides matching TRBD1. Looked up from germline, CDR1 is SGHRS and CDR2 is YFSETQ. V trimming: 4 bases; J trimming: 7 bases; junction bases outside the gene matches: 13. The CDR3 has 15 amino acids.